Listed below are T cell receptor beta chains from one sample, sequenced in a study of blood T cells in healthy people across ages. MiXCR, applied by TCRdb to the 5' RACE reads, yields one record per CDR3 protein. The sample includes approximately 800,000 distinct CDR3 sequences, roughly 25% of them seen just once. This sample also belongs to another study, concerning T cells of mothers and their children.

Sample: blood. The receptors come from a boy between 10 and 17 years old in good health. Both conserved end residues are part of each CDR3. A D gene is named only where the DNA matches it firmly. Clone sizes are given selectively: once, few, many, or a class where the clone is expanded.

v_gene	j_gene	d_gene	abundance	CDR3aa	CDR3nt
TRBV5-1	TRBJ2-3	.	few	CASSEPYGDTQYF	TGCGCCAGCAGCGAACCGTACGGGGATACGCAGTATTTT
TRBV5-4	TRBJ2-3	.	.	CASSFNGELTDTQYF	TGTGCCAGCAGCTTTAACGGGGAACTCACAGATACGCAGTATTTT
TRBV6-5	TRBJ1-6	TRBD1	few	CASSRTGGSPLHF	TGTGCCAGCAGTCGGACAGGGGGTTCGCCCCTCCACTTT
TRBV2	TRBJ2-3	.	.	CASSTWRGISTDTQYF	TGTGCCAGCAGTACCTGGAGGGGGATCAGCACAGATACGCAGTATTTT
TRBV4-3	TRBJ2-5	.	few	CASSRKRGDQETQYF	TGCGCCAGCAGCCGAAAGAGAGGGGACCAAGAGACCCAGTACTTC
TRBV29-1	TRBJ2-5	.	.	CSVAGLDEETQYF	TGCAGCGTGGCGGGACTGGACGAAGAGACCCAGTACTTC
TRBV4-1	TRBJ2-7	.	few	CASSLETGSSAYEQYF	TGCGCCAGCAGCCTCGAGACAGGAAGTTCCGCCTACGAGCAGTACTTC
TRBV25-1	TRBJ2-7	TRBD1	few	CASSEQWTGLNEQYF	TGTGCCAGCAGTGAACAATGGACAGGGTTAAACGAGCAGTACTTC
TRBV7-9	TRBJ2-2	.	few	CASSPILGTGELFF	TGTGCCAGCAGCCCGATTCTGGGCACCGGGGAGCTGTTTTTT
TRBV5-1	TRBJ2-5	TRBD1	few	CASSHAGGRETQYF	TGCGCCAGCAGCCATGCAGGGGGCCGGGAGACCCAGTACTTC
TRBV7-2	TRBJ2-3	.	.	CASSSPGGPQYF	TGTGCCAGCAGCTCGCCTGGCGGACCGCAGTATTTT
TRBV6-1	TRBJ2-5	TRBD2	.	CASSEGAGGEETQYF	TGTGCCAGCAGTGAAGGGGCGGGGGGGGAAGAGACCCAGTACTTC
TRBV29-1	TRBJ1-2	TRBD1	few	CSVEDRSVVQGGYGYTF	TGCAGCGTTGAAGATAGATCCGTCGTACAGGGGGGATATGGCTACACCTTC
TRBV7-2	TRBJ2-7	TRBD2	.	CASSLHLAGEGEQYF	TGTGCCAGCAGCTTACATTTAGCGGGCGAGGGCGAGCAGTACTTC
TRBV4-3	TRBJ2-5	TRBD1	.	CASSQLYRGRGAQETQYF	TGCGCCAGCAGCCAATTGTACAGGGGGCGGGGTGCCCAAGAGACCCAGTACTTC
TRBV6-2/TRBV6-3	TRBJ2-1	TRBD2	.	CASTSGGFPFEQFF	TGTGCCAGCACTTCGGGAGGATTTCCTTTTGAGCAGTTCTTC
TRBV13	TRBJ2-5	.	.	CASSLGRGVPLEQYF	TGTGCCAGCAGCTTAGGTCGCGGGGTCCCCTTAGAGCAGTACTTC
TRBV6-6	TRBJ2-7	.	.	CAIWTGSSEQYF	TGTGCCATTTGGACGGGTTCGTCCGAGCAGTATTTC
TRBV12-3/TRBV12-4	TRBJ2-4	TRBD2	.	CASSSAGASGPFF	TGTGCCAGCAGTTCGGCTGGGGCTAGCGGTCCCTTCTTC
TRBV4-3	TRBJ1-1	.	.	CASSQGYGGRNTEAFF	TGCGCCAGCAGCCAAGGTTACGGGGGCCGGAACACTGAAGCTTTCTTT
TRBV7-9	TRBJ2-7	.	.	CASSWTSYVQYF	TGTGCCAGCAGCTGGACAAGCTACGTGCAGTACTTC
TRBV7-2	TRBJ2-1	.	few	CASQSFGQEGDEQFF	TGTGCCAGCCAGAGCTTTGGACAGGAGGGAGATGAGCAGTTCTTC
TRBV6-6	TRBJ1-2	.	.	CASSYQGALPNYGYTF	TGTGCCAGCAGTTACCAAGGGGCCCTACCTAACTATGGCTACACCTTC
TRBV3-1	TRBJ2-7	.	few	CASSQTRSSEQYF	TGTGCCAGCAGCCAAACCAGGTCCTCCGAGCAGTACTTC
TRBV27	TRBJ2-7	TRBD1	few	CASSSKSRDRYEQYF	TGTGCCAGCAGTTCAAAGTCCCGGGACAGGTACGAGCAGTACTTC
TRBV11-2	TRBJ2-5	TRBD2	.	CASSLEAGLEETQYF	TGTGCCAGCAGCTTAGAAGCGGGACTGGAAGAGACCCAGTACTTC
TRBV27	TRBJ2-7	.	few	CASSLGNAVSYEQYF	TGTGCCAGCAGCCTGGGAAACGCCGTGTCCTACGAGCAGTACTTC
TRBV15	TRBJ2-7	.	few	CATSPPGGFYEQYF	TGTGCCACCAGCCCCCCAGGAGGGTTCTACGAGCAGTACTTC
TRBV11-2	TRBJ2-3	.	.	CASSNRWEADTQYF	TGTGCCAGCTCAAACCGCTGGGAGGCAGATACGCAGTATTTT
TRBV5-1	TRBJ2-5	.	.	CASSLIPQKTQYF	TGCGCCAGCAGCCTGATCCCCCAGAAGACCCAGTACTTC
TRBV5-8	TRBJ2-1	.	.	CASSRILQGGYNEQFF	TGTGCCAGCAGCCGCATATTGCAGGGGGGGTACAATGAGCAGTTCTTC
TRBV7-2	TRBJ2-1	TRBD2	.	CASSTTSGGYDEQFF	TGTGCCAGCAGCACGACTAGCGGGGGGTACGATGAGCAGTTCTTC
TRBV29-1	TRBJ2-4	.	.	CSVEVPPGVKNIQYF	TGCAGCGTTGAAGTGCCACCCGGGGTCAAAAACATTCAGTACTTC
TRBV15	TRBJ2-7	.	few	CATSRDVDEVDSPGYEQYF	TGTGCCACCAGCAGAGATGTAGATGAGGTTGACAGCCCCGGCTACGAGCAGTACTTC
TRBV7-2	TRBJ2-6	TRBD1	.	CASSSRDRDVLTF	TGTGCCAGCAGCTCCCGCGACAGGGACGTCCTGACTTTC
TRBV4-3	TRBJ2-2	TRBD2	.	CASSQFAGLAGETGELFF	TGCGCCAGCAGCCAATTTGCCGGACTAGCGGGAGAAACCGGGGAGCTGTTTTTT
TRBV24-1	TRBJ2-5	TRBD2	.	CATSDGLASETQYF	TGTGCCACCAGTGATGGACTAGCCTCAGAGACCCAGTACTTC
TRBV29-1	TRBJ2-7	.	few	CSVEDRNLYF	TGCAGCGTTGAGGACAGAAACTTGTACTTC
TRBV12-3/TRBV12-4	TRBJ1-2	TRBD1	.	CASHGTGDYGYTF	TGTGCCAGCCATGGGACAGGGGACTATGGCTACACCTTC
TRBV21-1	TRBJ1-3	.	.	CASSKVHARETGNTIYF	TGTGCCAGCAGCAAAGTTCATGCCAGGGAGACTGGAAACACCATATATTTT